This T cell receptor (beta chain) originates from a study of blood T cell repertoires in COVID-19. The wider study: Material from acute and convalescent COVID-19 was sourced from the United States, Italy and Spain. In each case, the material was cDNA or gDNA derived from T cells, B-cell-depleted T cells, or PBMCs.

CDR3 size: 16 residues. The germline V gene has CDR1 SEHNR and CDR2 FQNEAQ (reference sequence). J gave up 0 bases and V 1 base, and 2 bases lay outside the gene matches. How the authors handled the data: Reference gene primer amplification gave nucleated cell count estimates. Using immunoSEQ multiplex PCR, the repertoire was profiled, and TCRdb retains in-frame clones only, with some absent. V and J calls plus clone size are reproduced from that table; the DNA served to infer D and trimming. The sample contains approximately 200,000 clones, about 86% of which appear only once. This sequence originates from a young man with active or convalescent COVID-19. The source material was peripheral blood. The chain carries TRBV7-9 and TRBJ2-7; 11 bases match TRBD2. The CDR3 reads CASSLVLAGVSYEQYF. The CDR3 region has the DNA TGTGCCAGCAGCTTAGTACTAGCGGGGGTCTCCTACGAGCAGTACTTC.